The TCR beta chain described here comes from a study of cytomegalovirus exposure and HLA in healthy donors. This clone occurred once. Per the germline V gene, CDR1 is SGDLS and CDR2 is YYNGEE. This CDR3 comprises 15 residues. Trimming pared 4 bases from V and 1 base from J, leaving 12 bases between. The repertoire was sequenced with immunoSEQ multiplex PCR; TCRdb's copy has only in-frame clones and lacks some. Of more than 60,000 clones detected, roughly 95% appear once; the ten largest clones hold roughly 4.7%. This chain joins TRBV9 and TRBJ2-1; no definite D call. Specimen: PBMCs. This receptor was taken from a woman in her late teens or twenties in good health and CMV-seropositive. The CDR3 nucleotides are TGTGCCAGCAGCCTTGACCTACTATCCTACAATGAGCAGTTCTTC. Protein sequence: CASSLDLLSYNEQFF. Full variable domain (missing parts from reference TRBV9 and TRBJ2-1): DSGVTQTPKHLITATGQRVTLRCSPRSGDLSVYWYQQSLDQGLQFLIQYYNGEERAKGNILERFSAQQFPDLHSELNLSSLELGDSALYFCASSLDLLSYNEQFFGPGTRLTVL.